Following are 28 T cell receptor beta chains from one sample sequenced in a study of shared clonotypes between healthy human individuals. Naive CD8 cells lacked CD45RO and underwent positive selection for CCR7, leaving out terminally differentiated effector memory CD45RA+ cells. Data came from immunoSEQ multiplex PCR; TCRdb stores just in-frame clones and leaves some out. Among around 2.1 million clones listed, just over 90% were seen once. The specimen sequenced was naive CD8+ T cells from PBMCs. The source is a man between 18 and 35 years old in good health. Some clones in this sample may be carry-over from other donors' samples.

The CDR3 sequence: CASSLGTFGTDSGNTIYF. CDR3 nucleotides: TGTGCCAGCAGCTTAGGAACGTTCGGGACGGACTCTGGAAACACCATATATTTT. This chain links TRBV11-3 with TRBJ1-3, with D maybe TRBD1 (5 bases). The CDR3 has 18 residues. Trimming took off 1 base at V and 0 bases at J, with 16 bases between the two ends. The germline CDR1 and CDR2 sequences are SGHNT and YENEEA.

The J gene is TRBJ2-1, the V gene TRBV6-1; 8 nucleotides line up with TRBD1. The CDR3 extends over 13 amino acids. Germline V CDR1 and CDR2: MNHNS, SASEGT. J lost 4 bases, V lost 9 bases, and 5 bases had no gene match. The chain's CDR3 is CASRDRRYNEQFF. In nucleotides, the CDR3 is TGTGCCAGTCGGGACAGGAGATACAATGAGCAGTTCTTC.

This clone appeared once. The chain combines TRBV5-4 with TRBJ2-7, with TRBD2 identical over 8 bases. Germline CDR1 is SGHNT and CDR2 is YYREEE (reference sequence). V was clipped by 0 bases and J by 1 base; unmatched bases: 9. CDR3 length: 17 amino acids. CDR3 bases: TGTGCCAGCAGCTTGGATCGGCGGGAGGCCTATTCCTACGAGCAGTACTTC. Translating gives CASSLDRREAYSYEQYF. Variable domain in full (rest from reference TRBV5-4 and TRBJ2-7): ETGVTQSPTHLIKTRGQQVTLRCSSQSGHNTVSWYQQALGQGPQFIFQYYREEENGRGNFPPRFSGLQFPNYSSELNVNALELDDSALYLCASSLDRREAYSYEQYFGPGTRLTVT.

CDR3 bases: TGTGCCAGCAGGACCTTTAACAATGAGCAGTTCTTC. Its translation: CASRTFNNEQFF. The chain links TRBV27 to TRBJ2-1; D is uncertain. The ends were cut back, 6 bases at V and 5 bases at J, with 8 bases in the middle. From germline, CDR1 is MNHEY and CDR2 SMNVEV (reference sequence). This CDR3 spans 12 amino acids.

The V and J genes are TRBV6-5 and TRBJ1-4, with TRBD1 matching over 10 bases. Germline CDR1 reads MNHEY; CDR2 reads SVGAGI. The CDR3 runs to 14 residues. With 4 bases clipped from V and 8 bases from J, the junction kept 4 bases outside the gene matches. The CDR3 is CASSWDRGGEKLFF. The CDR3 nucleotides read TGTGCCAGCAGTTGGGACAGGGGAGGGGAAAAACTGTTTTTT.

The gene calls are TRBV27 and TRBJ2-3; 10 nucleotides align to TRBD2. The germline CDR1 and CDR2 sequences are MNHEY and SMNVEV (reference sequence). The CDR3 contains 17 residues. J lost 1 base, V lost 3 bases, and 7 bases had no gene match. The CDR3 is CASSFLAGAAGTDTQYF. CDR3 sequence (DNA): TGTGCCAGCAGTTTTCTAGCGGGAGCGGCGGGCACAGATACGCAGTATTTT.

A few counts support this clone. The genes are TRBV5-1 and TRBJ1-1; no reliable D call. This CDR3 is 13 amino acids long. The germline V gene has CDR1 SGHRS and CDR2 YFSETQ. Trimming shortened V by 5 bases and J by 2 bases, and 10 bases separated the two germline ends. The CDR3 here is CASREGFNTEAFF. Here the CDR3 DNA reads TGCGCCAGCAGGGAAGGGTTTAACACTGAAGCTTTCTTT.

Written as DNA, the CDR3 is TGTGCCAGCAGTGTTGCAGGGCGAGTCTCTGGAAACACCATATATTTT. Encoded protein: CASSVAGRVSGNTIYF. The rearrangement uses TRBV2 and TRBJ1-3; D perhaps matches TRBD1 (5 bases). The CDR3 is made up of 16 amino acids. The germline V and J ends were trimmed by 4 bases and 0 bases, with 13 bases remaining between them. Germline V gives CDR1 SNHLY, CDR2 FYNNEI. Full variable domain (rest looked up from reference TRBV2 and TRBJ1-3): EPEVTQTPSHQVTQMGQEVILRCVPISNHLYFYWYRQILGQKVEFLVSFYNNEISEKSEIFDDQFSVERPDGSNFTLKIRSTKLEDSAMYFCASSVAGRVSGNTIYFGEGSWLTVV.

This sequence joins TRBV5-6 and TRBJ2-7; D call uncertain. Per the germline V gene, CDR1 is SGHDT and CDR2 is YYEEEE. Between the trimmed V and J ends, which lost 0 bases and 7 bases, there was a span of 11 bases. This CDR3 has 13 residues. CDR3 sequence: CASSLAMYPEQYF. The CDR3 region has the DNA TGTGCCAGCAGCTTGGCGATGTACCCGGAGCAGTACTTC.

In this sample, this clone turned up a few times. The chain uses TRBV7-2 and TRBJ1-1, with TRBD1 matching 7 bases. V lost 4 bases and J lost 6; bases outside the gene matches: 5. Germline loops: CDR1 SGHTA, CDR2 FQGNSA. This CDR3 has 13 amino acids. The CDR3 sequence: CASSSRTGPEAFF. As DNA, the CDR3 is TGTGCCAGCAGCTCACGGACAGGACCTGAAGCTTTCTTT.

In nucleotides, the CDR3 is TGTGCCAGCAGACCTCCGGGTGCGGGGGCGGGCGAGCAGTACTTC. Protein: CASRPPGAGAGEQYF. The J gene is TRBJ2-7, the V gene TRBV27; a possible D gene is TRBD2 (7 bases). CDR1 MNHEY and CDR2 SMNVEV come from the germline V gene (reference sequence). The CDR3 totals 15 residues. V gave up 6 bases and J gave up 6 bases, with 21 bases separating them.

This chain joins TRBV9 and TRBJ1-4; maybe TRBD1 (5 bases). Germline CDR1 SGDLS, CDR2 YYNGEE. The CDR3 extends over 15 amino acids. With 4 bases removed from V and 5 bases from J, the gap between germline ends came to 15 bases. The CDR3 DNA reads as TGTGCCAGCAGCAGATCCGGGACTGAGAATGAAAAACTGTTTTTT. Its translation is CASSRSGTENEKLFF.

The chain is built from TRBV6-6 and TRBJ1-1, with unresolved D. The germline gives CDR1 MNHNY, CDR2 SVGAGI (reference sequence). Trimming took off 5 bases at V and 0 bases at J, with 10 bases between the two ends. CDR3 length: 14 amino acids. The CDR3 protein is CASSLTPMNTEAFF. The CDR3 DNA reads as TGTGCCAGCAGTCTTACACCTATGAACACTGAAGCTTTCTTT.

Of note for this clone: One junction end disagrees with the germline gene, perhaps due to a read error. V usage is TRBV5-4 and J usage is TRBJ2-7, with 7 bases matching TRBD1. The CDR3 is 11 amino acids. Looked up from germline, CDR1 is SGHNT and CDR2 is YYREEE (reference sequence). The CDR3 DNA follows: TGTGCCAGCAGCGGTGCCGGGACAGAGATTTTC. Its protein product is CASSGAGTEIF.

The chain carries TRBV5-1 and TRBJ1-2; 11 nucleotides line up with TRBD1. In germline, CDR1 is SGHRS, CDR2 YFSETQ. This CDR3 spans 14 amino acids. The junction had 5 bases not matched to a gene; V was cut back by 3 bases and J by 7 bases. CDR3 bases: TGCGCCAGCAGCTGGGGACAGGGGGGCTCTGGCTACACCTTC. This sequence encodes CASSWGQGGSGYTF. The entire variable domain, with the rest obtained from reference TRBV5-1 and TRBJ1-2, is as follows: KAGVTQTPRYLIKTRGQQVTLSCSPISGHRSVSWYQQTPGQGLQFLFEYFSETQRNKGNFPGRFSGRQFSNSRSEMNVSTLELGDSALYLCASSWGQGGSGYTFGSGTRLTVV.

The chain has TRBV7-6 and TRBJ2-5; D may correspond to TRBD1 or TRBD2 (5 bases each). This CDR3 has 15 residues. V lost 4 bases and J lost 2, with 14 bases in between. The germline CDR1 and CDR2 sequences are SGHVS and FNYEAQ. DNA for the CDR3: TGTGCCAGCAGCTCGCAGTGGGACGGGCAAGAGACCCAGTACTTC. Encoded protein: CASSSQWDGQETQYF.

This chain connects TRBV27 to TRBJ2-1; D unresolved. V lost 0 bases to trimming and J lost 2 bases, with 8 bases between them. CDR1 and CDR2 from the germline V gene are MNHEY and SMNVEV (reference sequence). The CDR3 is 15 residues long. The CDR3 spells CASSLSRIPYNEQFF. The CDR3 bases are TGTGCCAGCAGTTTATCTAGAATACCCTACAATGAGCAGTTCTTC.

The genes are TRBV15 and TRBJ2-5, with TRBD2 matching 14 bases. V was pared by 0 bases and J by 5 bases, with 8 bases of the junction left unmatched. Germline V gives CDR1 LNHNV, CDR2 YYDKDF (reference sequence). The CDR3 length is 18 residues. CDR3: CATSRDPGLAGVQETQYF. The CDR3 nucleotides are TGTGCCACCAGCAGAGACCCGGGACTAGCGGGAGTGCAGGAGACCCAGTACTTC.

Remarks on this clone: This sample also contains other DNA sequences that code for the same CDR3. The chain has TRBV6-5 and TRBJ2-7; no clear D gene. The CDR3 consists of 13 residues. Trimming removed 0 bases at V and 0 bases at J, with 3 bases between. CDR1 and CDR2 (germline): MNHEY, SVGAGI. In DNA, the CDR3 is TGTGCCAGCAGTTACTCGCCCTCCTACGAGCAGTACTTC. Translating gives CASSYSPSYEQYF.

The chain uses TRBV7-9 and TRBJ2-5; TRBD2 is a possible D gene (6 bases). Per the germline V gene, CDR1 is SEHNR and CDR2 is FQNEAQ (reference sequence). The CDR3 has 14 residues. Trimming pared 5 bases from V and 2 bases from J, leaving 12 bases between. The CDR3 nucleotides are TGTGCCAGCAGCGCGCGACGGGGGCAAGAGACCCAGTACTTC. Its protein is CASSARRGQETQYF.

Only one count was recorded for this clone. The CDR3 region has the DNA TGCAGCGGAGGGACAGGCTATGGGCACACCGGGGAGCTGTTTTTT. As protein: CSGGTGYGHTGELFF. The chain has TRBV29-1 and TRBJ2-2; 8 bases map to TRBD1. Germline V lookup: CDR1 SQVTM, CDR2 ANQGSEA. There are 15 residues in the CDR3. The V and J ends lost 7 bases and 3 bases, in that order; junction bases with no gene match: 10.

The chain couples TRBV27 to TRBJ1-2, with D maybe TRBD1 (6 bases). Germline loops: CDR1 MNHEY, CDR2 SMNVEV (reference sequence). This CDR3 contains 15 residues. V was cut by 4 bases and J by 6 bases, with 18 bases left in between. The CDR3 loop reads CASSWAGALSDGYTF. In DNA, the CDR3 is TGTGCCAGCAGTTGGGCAGGGGCCCTTTCTGATGGCTACACCTTC.

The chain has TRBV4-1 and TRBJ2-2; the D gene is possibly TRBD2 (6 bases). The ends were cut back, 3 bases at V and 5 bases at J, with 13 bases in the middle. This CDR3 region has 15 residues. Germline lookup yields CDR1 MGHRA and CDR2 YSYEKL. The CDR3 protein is CASSHLARGTGELFF. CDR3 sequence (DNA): TGCGCCAGCAGCCACCTAGCGCGGGGTACCGGGGAGCTGTTTTTT.

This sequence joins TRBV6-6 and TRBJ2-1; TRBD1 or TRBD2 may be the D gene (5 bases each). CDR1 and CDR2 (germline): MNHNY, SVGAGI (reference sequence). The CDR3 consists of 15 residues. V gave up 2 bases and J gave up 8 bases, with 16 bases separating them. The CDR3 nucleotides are TGTGCCAGCAGTTACCTGTCAGGGAGAAATGATGAGCAGTTCTTC. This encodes CASSYLSGRNDEQFF.

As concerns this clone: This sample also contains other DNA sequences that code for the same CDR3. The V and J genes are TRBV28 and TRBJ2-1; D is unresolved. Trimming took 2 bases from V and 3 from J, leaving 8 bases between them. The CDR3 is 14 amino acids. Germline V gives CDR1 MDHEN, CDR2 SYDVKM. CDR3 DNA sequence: TGTGCCAGCAGTTTAGGTGCGGACTACAATGAGCAGTTCTTC. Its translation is CASSLGADYNEQFF.

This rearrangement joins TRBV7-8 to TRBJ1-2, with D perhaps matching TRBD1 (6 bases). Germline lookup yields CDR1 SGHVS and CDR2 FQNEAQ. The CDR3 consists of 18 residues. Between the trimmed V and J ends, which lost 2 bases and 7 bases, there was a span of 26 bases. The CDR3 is CASSLIIASSGAMGGYTF. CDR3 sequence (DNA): TGTGCCAGCAGCTTAATCATTGCTTCATCGGGGGCAATGGGTGGCTACACCTTC.

The CDR3 coding sequence is TGTGCCAGTAGTCAGGAAGACAATGAGCAGTTCTTC. Protein product: CASSQEDNEQFF. The rearrangement links TRBV19 to TRBJ2-1; no clear D gene. Per the germline V gene, CDR1 is LNHDA and CDR2 is SQIVND (reference sequence). V was shortened by 5 bases and J by 5 bases, with 7 bases between the two germline ends. The CDR3 is 12 residues long.

CDR3 sequence: CASTEVPTGGETQYF. CDR3 in DNA: TGTGCCAGCACCGAGGTACCAACAGGGGGGGAGACCCAGTACTTC. This chain uses TRBV2 with TRBJ2-5; 8 bases map to TRBD1. V lost 7 bases, J lost 5 bases, and 12 bases stayed unmatched. CDR1 is SNHLY, CDR2 FYNNEI, per germline. The CDR3 spans 15 residues.